This T cell receptor beta chain was recovered during a study of identical twins. One entry per CDR3 protein results from TCRdb running MiXCR on the 5' RACE reads. The table has about 100,000 distinct CDR3 sequences, about 5.6% seen once. The CDR3 spans 14 residues. Germline CDR1 and CDR2: SGHVS and FNYEAQ. With 5 bases clipped from V and 5 bases from J, the junction kept 4 bases outside the gene matches. Study-wide findings and caveats: Memory repertoires showed no such pattern, whereas abundant cord blood beta clonotypes carried fewer insertions.

The sample holds many counts of this clonotype. Its cognate antigen is unknown. Sequences were obtained from memory T cells sorted from blood. The chain is built from TRBV7-6 and TRBJ2-2; 8 nucleotides agree with TRBD1. The receptor was isolated from a woman between 45 and 60 years old in good health. The DNA for the CDR3 is TGTGCCAGCAGCAGACAGGGGTATACCGGGGAGCTGTTTTTT. Protein product: CASSRQGYTGELFF.